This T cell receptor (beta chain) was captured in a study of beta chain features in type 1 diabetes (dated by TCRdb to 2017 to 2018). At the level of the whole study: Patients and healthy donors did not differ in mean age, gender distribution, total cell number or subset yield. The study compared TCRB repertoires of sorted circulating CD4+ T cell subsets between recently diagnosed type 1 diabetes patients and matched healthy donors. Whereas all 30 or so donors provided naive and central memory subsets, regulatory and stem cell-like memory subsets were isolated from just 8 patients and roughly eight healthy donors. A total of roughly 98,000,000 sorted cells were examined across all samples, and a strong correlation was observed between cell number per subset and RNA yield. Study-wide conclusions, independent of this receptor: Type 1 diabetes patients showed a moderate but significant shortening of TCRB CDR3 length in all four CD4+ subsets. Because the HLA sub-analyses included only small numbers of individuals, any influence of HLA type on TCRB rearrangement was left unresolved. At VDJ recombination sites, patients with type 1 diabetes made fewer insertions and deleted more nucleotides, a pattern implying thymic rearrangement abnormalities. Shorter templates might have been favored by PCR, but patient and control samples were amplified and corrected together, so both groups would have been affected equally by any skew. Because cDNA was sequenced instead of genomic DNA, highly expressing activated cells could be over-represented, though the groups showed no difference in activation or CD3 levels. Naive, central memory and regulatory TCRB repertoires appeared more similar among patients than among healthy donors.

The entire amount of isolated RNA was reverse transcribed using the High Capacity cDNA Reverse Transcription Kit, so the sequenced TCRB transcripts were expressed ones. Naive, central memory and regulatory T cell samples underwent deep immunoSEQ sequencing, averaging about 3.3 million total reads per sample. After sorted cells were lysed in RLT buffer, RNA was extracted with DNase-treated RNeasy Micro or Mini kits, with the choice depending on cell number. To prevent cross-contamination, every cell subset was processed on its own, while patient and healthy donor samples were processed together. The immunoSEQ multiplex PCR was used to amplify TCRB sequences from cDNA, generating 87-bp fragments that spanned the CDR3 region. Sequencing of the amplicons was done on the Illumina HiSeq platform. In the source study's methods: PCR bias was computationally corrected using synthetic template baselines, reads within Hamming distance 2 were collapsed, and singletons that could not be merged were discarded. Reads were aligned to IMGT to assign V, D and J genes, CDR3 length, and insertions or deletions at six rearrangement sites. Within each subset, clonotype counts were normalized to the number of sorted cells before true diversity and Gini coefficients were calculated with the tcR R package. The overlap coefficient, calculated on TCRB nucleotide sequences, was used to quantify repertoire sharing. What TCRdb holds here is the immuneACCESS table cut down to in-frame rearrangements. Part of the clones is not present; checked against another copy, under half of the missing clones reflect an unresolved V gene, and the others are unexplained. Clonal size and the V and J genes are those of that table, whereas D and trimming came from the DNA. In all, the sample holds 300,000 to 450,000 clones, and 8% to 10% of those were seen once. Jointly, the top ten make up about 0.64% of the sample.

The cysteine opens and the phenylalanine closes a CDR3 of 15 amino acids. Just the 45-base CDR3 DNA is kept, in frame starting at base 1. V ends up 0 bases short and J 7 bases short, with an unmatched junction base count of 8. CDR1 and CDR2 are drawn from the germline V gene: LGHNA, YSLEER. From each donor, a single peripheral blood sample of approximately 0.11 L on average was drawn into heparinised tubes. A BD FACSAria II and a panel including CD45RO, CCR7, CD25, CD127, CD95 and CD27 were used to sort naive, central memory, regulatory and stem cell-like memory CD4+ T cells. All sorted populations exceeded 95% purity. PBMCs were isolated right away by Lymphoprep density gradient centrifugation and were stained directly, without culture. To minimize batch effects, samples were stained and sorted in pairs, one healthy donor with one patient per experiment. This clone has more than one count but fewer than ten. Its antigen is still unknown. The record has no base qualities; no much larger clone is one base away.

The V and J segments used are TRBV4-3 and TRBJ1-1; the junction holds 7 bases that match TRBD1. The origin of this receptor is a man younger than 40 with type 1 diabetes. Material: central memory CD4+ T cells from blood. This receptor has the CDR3 CASSQDQRGRVEAFF. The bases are TGCGCCAGCAGCCAAGATCAAAGGGGGCGGGTTGAAGCTTTCTTT.